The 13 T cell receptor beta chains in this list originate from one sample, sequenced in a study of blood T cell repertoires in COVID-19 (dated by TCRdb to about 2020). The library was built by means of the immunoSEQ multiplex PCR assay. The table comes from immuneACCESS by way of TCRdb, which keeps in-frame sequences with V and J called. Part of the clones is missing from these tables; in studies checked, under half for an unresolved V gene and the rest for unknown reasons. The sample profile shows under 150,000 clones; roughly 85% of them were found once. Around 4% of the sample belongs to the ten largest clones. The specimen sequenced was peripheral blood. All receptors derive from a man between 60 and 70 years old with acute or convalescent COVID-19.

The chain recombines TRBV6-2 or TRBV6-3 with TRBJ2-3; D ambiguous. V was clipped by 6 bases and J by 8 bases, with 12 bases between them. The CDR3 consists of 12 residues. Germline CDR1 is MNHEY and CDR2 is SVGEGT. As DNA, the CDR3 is TGTGCCAGCAGCCTATCACTTGGTACGCAGTATTTT. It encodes CASSLSLGTQYF.

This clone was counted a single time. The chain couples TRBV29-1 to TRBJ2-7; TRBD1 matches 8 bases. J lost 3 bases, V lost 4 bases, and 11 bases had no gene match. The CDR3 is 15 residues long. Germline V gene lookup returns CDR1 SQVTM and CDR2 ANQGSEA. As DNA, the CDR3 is TGCAGCGTTGCCCCCCCGGGACAGGAGTTCTACGAGCAGTACTTC. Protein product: CSVAPPGQEFYEQYF.

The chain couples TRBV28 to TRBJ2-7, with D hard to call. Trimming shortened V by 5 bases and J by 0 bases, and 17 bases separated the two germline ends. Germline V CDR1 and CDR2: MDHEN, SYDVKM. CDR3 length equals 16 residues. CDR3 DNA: TGTGCCAGCAGTCACCCCCGCGCCTCAAGCTCCTACGAGCAGTACTTC. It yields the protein CASSHPRASSSYEQYF.

The CDR3 nucleotides are TGTGCCAGCAGCCAGGCGGGGGAGCTGTTTTTT. Translation gives CASSQAGELFF. This chain joins TRBV12-3 or TRBV12-4 and TRBJ2-2; no clear D gene. V lost 6 bases to trimming and J lost 8 bases, with 7 bases between them. CDR3 size: 11 residues.

For the CDR3, the DNA is TGTGCCAGCTCACCTCCGGACAGCTTAGCCAAAAACATTCAGTACTTC. This sequence encodes CASSPPDSLAKNIQYF. The genes are TRBV18 and TRBJ2-4, with D possibly matching TRBD1 (6 bases). The V gene lost 3 bases and the J gene lost 0 bases, with 12 bases spanning the gap. The V gene's germline CDR1 is KGHSH and CDR2 LQKENI. CDR3 length: 16 residues.

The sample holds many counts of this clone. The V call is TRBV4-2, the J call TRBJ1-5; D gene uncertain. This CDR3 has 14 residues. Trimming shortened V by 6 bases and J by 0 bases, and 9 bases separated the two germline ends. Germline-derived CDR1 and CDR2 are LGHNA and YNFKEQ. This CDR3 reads CASSITGSNQPQHF. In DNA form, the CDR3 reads TGTGCCAGCAGTATCACGGGTAGCAATCAGCCCCAGCATTTT.

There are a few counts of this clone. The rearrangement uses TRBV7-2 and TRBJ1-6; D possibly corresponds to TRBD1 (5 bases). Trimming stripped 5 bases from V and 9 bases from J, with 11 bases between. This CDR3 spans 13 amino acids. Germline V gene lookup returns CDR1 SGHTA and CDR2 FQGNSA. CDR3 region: CASSGGAVSPLHF. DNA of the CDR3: TGTGCCAGCAGCGGAGGGGCAGTTTCACCCCTCCACTTT.

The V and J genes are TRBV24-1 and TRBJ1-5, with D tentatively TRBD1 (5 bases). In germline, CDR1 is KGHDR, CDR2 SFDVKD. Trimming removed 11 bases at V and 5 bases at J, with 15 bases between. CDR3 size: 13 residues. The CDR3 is CASWGGGDQPQHF. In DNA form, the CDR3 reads TGTGCCAGCTGGGGCGGAGGGGATCAGCCCCAGCATTTT.

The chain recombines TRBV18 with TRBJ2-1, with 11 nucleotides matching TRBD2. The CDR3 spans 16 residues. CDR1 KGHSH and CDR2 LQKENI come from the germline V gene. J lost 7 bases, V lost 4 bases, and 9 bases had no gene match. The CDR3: CASSLNSGRAQNEQFF. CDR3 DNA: TGTGCCAGCTCACTTAATAGCGGGAGGGCGCAGAATGAGCAGTTCTTC.

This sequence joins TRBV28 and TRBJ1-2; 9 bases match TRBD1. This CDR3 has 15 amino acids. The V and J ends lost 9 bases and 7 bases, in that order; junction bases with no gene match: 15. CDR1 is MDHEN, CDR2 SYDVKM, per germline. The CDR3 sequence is CASTEHSQGAFGYTF. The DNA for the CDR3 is TGTGCCAGTACGGAACATTCACAGGGGGCGTTTGGCTACACCTTC.

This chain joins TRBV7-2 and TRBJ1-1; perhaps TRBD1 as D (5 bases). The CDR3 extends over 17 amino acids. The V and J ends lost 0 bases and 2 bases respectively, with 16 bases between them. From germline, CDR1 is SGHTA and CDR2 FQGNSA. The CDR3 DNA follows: TGTGCCAGCAGCTTAGCCTGGGGGGAGAAAGGCAACACTGAAGCTTTCTTT. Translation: CASSLAWGEKGNTEAFF.

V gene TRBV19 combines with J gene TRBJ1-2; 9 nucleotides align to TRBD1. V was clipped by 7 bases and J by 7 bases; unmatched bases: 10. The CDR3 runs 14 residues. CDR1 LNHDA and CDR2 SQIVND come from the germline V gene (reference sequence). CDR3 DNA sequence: TGTGCCAGTAATCAACAGGGGGCGAAAGGTGGCTACACCTTC. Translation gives CASNQQGAKGGYTF.

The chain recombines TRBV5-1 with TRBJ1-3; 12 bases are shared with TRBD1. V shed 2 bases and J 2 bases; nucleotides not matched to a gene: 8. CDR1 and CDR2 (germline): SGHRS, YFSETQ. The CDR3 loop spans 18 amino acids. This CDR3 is CASSLLPGQGAAGNTIYF. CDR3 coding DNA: TGCGCCAGCAGCTTATTACCGGGACAGGGGGCAGCTGGAAACACCATATATTTT.